The 10 T cell receptor beta chains given below trace back to one sample, sequenced in a study of cytomegalovirus exposure and HLA in healthy donors. With 60 Vbeta and 13 Jbeta primers, the PCR was carried out. The repertoire was sequenced with immunoSEQ multiplex PCR; TCRdb's copy has only in-frame clones and lacks some. The sample has more than 110,000 clones, approximately 80% seen once. Sequencing was carried out using PBMCs. These receptors were obtained from a male donor in good health and CMV-seronegative.

The V gene is TRBV2, the J gene TRBJ2-5; TRBD1 aligns across 10 bases. The CDR3 spans 15 residues. Germline V gene sequence: CDR1 SNHLY, CDR2 FYNNEI. After removal of 8 bases from V and 5 bases from J, the junction contained 11 bases not matched to a gene. The CDR3 bases are TGTGCCAGCCGGGGACAGGGGAGAATTTTCGAGACCCAGTACTTC. This codes for CASRGQGRIFETQYF.

This chain connects TRBV15 to TRBJ2-1; TRBD1 aligns across 9 bases. V gave up 3 bases and J gave up 7 bases; unmatched junction bases: 4. The germline V gene has CDR1 LNHNV and CDR2 YYDKDF (reference sequence). This CDR3 spans 14 amino acids. The CDR3 loop reads CATSRGQGNNEQFF. CDR3 nucleotides: TGTGCCACCAGCAGGGGACAGGGTAATAATGAGCAGTTCTTC.

The chain joins TRBV11-2 to TRBJ1-4, with D uncertain. The V end was cut by 8 bases, the J end by 0 bases, with 10 bases between. Germline CDR1 and CDR2: SGHAT and FQNNGV. The CDR3 consists of 14 residues. This CDR3 reads CASRSFATNEKLFF. The DNA for the CDR3 is TGTGCCAGCCGTTCTTTTGCAACTAATGAAAAACTGTTTTTT.

V and J are TRBV11-2 and TRBJ2-1; perhaps TRBD1 as D (6 bases). From germline, CDR1 is SGHAT and CDR2 FQNNGV. This CDR3 has 16 amino acids. V shed 1 base and J shed 4 bases, with 14 bases lying between them. The CDR3 DNA is TGTGCCAGCAGCTTAGGAGGCTGGGGGCGATACAATGAGCAGTTCTTC. It yields the protein CASSLGGWGRYNEQFF.

The gene calls are TRBV29-1 and TRBJ1-1; weak D call: TRBD1 (6 bases). CDR3 length: 14 residues. Trimming pared 8 bases from V and 4 bases from J, leaving 20 bases between. The germline gives CDR1 SQVTM, CDR2 ANQGSEA. The CDR3 reads CSLTLLGGGTEAFF. For the CDR3, the DNA is TGCAGCTTAACTTTATTAGGGGGGGGCACTGAAGCTTTCTTT.

This clone was counted a few times. The V gene is TRBV6-6, the J gene TRBJ2-7; possibly TRBD1 for D (5 bases). This CDR3 region has 14 residues. The V gene lost 5 bases and the J gene lost 3 bases, with 14 bases spanning the gap. From germline, CDR1 is MNHNY and CDR2 SVGAGI (reference sequence). CDR3 in amino acids: CASSSPTANYEQYF. In DNA, the CDR3 is TGTGCCAGCAGTAGCCCGACAGCGAACTACGAGCAGTACTTC.

Details on this clone: This sample also contains other DNA sequences that code for the same CDR3. The chain recombines TRBV7-9 with TRBJ1-2; 8 nucleotides agree with TRBD1. CDR3 length: 13 amino acids. The V segment lost 5 bases and the J segment 2 bases; nucleotides outside the gene matches: 1. The germline CDR1 and CDR2 sequences are SEHNR and FQNEAQ (reference sequence). CDR3 sequence reads: CASSRDRNYGYTF. CDR3 nucleotide sequence: TGTGCCAGCAGCCGGGACAGGAACTATGGCTACACCTTC.

About this clone: Other nucleotide sequences in the sample specify the same CDR3. V gene TRBV28 combines with J gene TRBJ2-4; TRBD1 agrees at 7 bases. CDR3 length: 15 amino acids. The germline V gene encodes CDR1 MDHEN and CDR2 SYDVKM. Trimming removed 3 bases from V and 0 bases from J; junction bases left unmatched: 2. The CDR3 loop is CASSFRGIAKNIQYF. In DNA form, the CDR3 reads TGTGCCAGCAGTTTCAGGGGGATAGCCAAAAACATTCAGTACTTC.

The V gene is TRBV15, the J gene TRBJ2-2, with TRBD1 matching 9 bases. Germline V gene lookup returns CDR1 LNHNV and CDR2 YYDKDF (reference sequence). This CDR3 is 17 amino acids long. V gave up 2 bases and J gave up 7 bases; unmatched junction bases: 11. The CDR3 nucleotides read TGTGCCACCAGCAGATTGACCGGGACAGGGAGTAACGGGGAGCTGTTTTTT. Translation: CATSRLTGTGSNGELFF.

V and J are TRBV27 and TRBJ2-7; D not resolved. The CDR3 is 14 amino acids. The germline V gene encodes CDR1 MNHEY and CDR2 SMNVEV (reference sequence). Trimming shortened V by 6 bases and J by 2 bases, and 14 bases separated the two germline ends. CDR3 DNA: TGTGCCAGCAGCATCGCAGGCCAAACCTACGAGCAGTACTTC. Translating gives CASSIAGQTYEQYF.